This TCR beta chain was sequenced during a study of shared clonotypes between healthy human individuals. Trimming took 10 bases from V and 7 from J; bases not matched to a gene: 8. The CDR3 has 13 residues. CDR1 and CDR2 (germline): WNHNN, SYGVQD (reference sequence). Positively selected for CCR7, the CD45RO-negative cells used as naive CD8 cells excluded terminally differentiated effector memory CD45RA+ cells. Clones were sequenced by immunoSEQ multiplex PCR, and TCRdb holds only the in-frame ones, with some missing. The sample holds approximately 720,000 clones, about 92% seen once. The rearrangement links TRBV10-1 to TRBJ1-5; 9 positions agree with TRBD1. The clonotype originates from a man aged 25 to 40 in good health. Source material: naive CD8+ T cells sorted from blood. CDR3 coding DNA: TGCGCCAACAACAGGGGGCCCCTGCAGCCCCAGCATTTT. Encoded protein: CANNRGPLQPQHF.